Listed below are T cell receptor beta chains from one sample, sequenced in a study of blood T cell repertoires in COVID-19. Some clones are missing from TCRdb's copy, which holds only in-frame ones; the method was immunoSEQ multiplex PCR. The sample has 80,000 to 100,000 clones, more than 65% seen once; the top ten hold roughly 4.4%. The sample taken for sequencing was peripheral blood. The source is a man aged 55-75 years with acute or convalescent COVID-19. Each CDR3 is given with its conserved first and last residue. The order of the fields is D gene, V gene, clone size, J gene, CDR3 DNA, CDR3 protein. D genes are given only for firm matches. The size entry is marked missing in some rows and otherwise reads once, few, many or a size class.

-	TRBV14	-	TRBJ2-7	TGTGCCAGCAGCCAAGCTCGGGGTTTCATGTACTACGAGCAGTACTTC	CASSQARGFMYYEQYF
TRBD2	TRBV3-1/TRBV3-2	-	TRBJ2-3	TGTGCCAGCAGCCAAGTCCGGGGGGTTACTCGCACAGATACGCAGTATTTT	CASSQVRGVTRTDTQYF
TRBD2	TRBV19	once	TRBJ2-2	TGTGCCAGTAGTATTCTAGCGGGAGATGTCGGGGAGCTGTTTTTT	CASSILAGDVGELFF
TRBD1	TRBV10-3	once	TRBJ1-1	TGTGCCATCAGTAGAACAGGGGGGGACACTGAAGCTTTCTTT	CAISRTGGDTEAFF
-	TRBV7-9	-	TRBJ2-5	TGTGCCAGCAGCTCCGAGGCGGAGACCCAGTACTTC	CASSSEAETQYF
-	TRBV9	-	TRBJ2-5	TGTGCCAGCAGCGTAGGGAACAGGGTTCAAGAGACCCAGTACTTC	CASSVGNRVQETQYF
TRBD1	TRBV11-2	-	TRBJ2-1	TGTGCCAGCAGCTCCGACAGGGTGGTGCAGTTCTTC	CASSSDRVVQFF
TRBD2	TRBV4-3	-	TRBJ2-2	TGCGCCAGCAGTCGTGGGAGGGACACCGGGGAGCTGTTTTTT	CASSRGRDTGELFF
TRBD2	TRBV7-2	-	TRBJ2-1	TGTGCCAGCAGCTCCTATTTAGCGGGTAGTTTCTTC	CASSSYLAGSFF
-	TRBV6-1	-	TRBJ1-1	TGTGCCAGCCCCGGGGAGGGGAACACTGAAGCTTTCTTT	CASPGEGNTEAFF
TRBD1	TRBV7-6	-	TRBJ1-1	TGTGCCAGCAGCTTAGGGACAGGGGGCAGCACTGAAGCTTTCTTT	CASSLGTGGSTEAFF
-	TRBV5-4	-	TRBJ2-5	TGTGCCAGCAGCTTGGTGGCCGACGAGGGGACCCAGTACTTC	CASSLVADEGTQYF
-	TRBV5-8	-	TRBJ2-7	TGTGCCAGCAGCAACCAGAGGGCGAGCTACGAGCAGTACTTC	CASSNQRASYEQYF
-	TRBV19	-	TRBJ2-1	TGTGCCAGTAGTAACCAGGGTGGGTCCTACAATGAGCAGTTCTTC	CASSNQGGSYNEQFF
TRBD1	TRBV2	-	TRBJ2-1	TGTGCCAGCAGGACCGGGGCAGGGGGTAATGAGCAGTTCTTC	CASRTGAGGNEQFF
TRBD1	TRBV5-1	-	TRBJ1-6	TGCGCCAGCAGCTCGACAGGGGTTCGTAATTCACCCCTCCACTTT	CASSSTGVRNSPLHF
TRBD1	TRBV11-3	-	TRBJ1-2	TGTGCCAGCAGCCCCAGCTGGACAGGGAATGGCTACACCTTC	CASSPSWTGNGYTF
-	TRBV12-3/TRBV12-4	once	TRBJ1-5	TGTGCCAGCACCGTTAGCAATCAGCCCCAGCATTTT	CASTVSNQPQHF
-	TRBV4-1	-	TRBJ1-5	TGCGCCAGCAGCCTCATGACAGGACTGGTGAGCAATCAGCCCCAGCATTTT	CASSLMTGLVSNQPQHF
TRBD2	TRBV19	-	TRBJ2-7	TGTGCCAGTGGGTCCCTACTAGCGTCCTACGAGCAGTACTTC	CASGSLLASYEQYF
-	TRBV27	-	TRBJ1-1	TGTGCCACCAGGGACGGGCGGGTGACTTTCTTT	CATRDGRVTFF
TRBD1	TRBV7-2	few	TRBJ1-2	TGTGCCAGCAGCTTACAAGCAACCGGGACAGGGTTATATGGCTACACCTTC	CASSLQATGTGLYGYTF
-	TRBV5-1	-	TRBJ1-3	TGCGCCAGCAGCTATAGGCCACGGGACACCATATATTTT	CASSYRPRDTIYF
-	TRBV27	-	TRBJ2-7	TGTGCCAGCCGGGTTGTGGGGGGATACGAGCAGTACTTC	CASRVVGGYEQYF
TRBD1	TRBV5-6	-	TRBJ1-4	TGTGCCAGCAGCTTTGGGACAGGGACCGCAACTAATGAAAAACTGTTTTTT	CASSFGTGTATNEKLFF
-	TRBV2	-	TRBJ1-6	TGTGCCAGCACCACGAGAGAGATTAATAATTCACCCCTCCACTTT	CASTTREINNSPLHF
TRBD1	TRBV11-3	-	TRBJ2-6	TGTGCCAGCAGCTCCGGTGAGGCAGGGGGCTCTGGGGCCAACGTCCTGACTTTC	CASSSGEAGGSGANVLTF
TRBD1	TRBV4-1	-	TRBJ1-1	TGCGCCAGCAGCTCCCGACAGGGTAGGACTGAAGCTTTCTTT	CASSSRQGRTEAFF
-	TRBV5-6	-	TRBJ1-2	TGTGCCAGCAGCTTGGTTGGGGCTCAGACCAACTATGGCTACACCTTC	CASSLVGAQTNYGYTF
TRBD2	TRBV19	-	TRBJ2-3	TGTGCCAGTAGTAATAGCGGGGGGCCACCGAATACGCAGTATTTT	CASSNSGGPPNTQYF
-	TRBV18	once	TRBJ1-4	TGTGCCAGCTCACCTAAGGGGACAACTAATGAAAAACTGTTTTTT	CASSPKGTTNEKLFF
TRBD1	TRBV7-2	-	TRBJ1-2	TGTGCCAGCAGCCCGCCGACAGGGGGCTATGGCTACACCTTC	CASSPPTGGYGYTF
-	TRBV6-5	-	TRBJ1-2	TGTGCCAGCACCAGGGCGGGGGATTATGGCTACACCTTC	CASTRAGDYGYTF
-	TRBV7-6	-	TRBJ2-3	TGTGCCAGCAGCTTAGCCCTAACGGTCGCAGATACGCAGTATTTT	CASSLALTVADTQYF
-	TRBV7-2	-	TRBJ2-3	TGTGCCAGCAGCCTCCGCCCAGCGGGCACAGATACGCAGTATTTT	CASSLRPAGTDTQYF
TRBD2	TRBV4-2	-	TRBJ2-1	TGTGCCAGCAGCCAAGAAGCCGGGACTAGCGGGAGACTTGAGCAGTTCTTC	CASSQEAGTSGRLEQFF
TRBD1	TRBV7-6	-	TRBJ2-7	TGTGCCAGCAGCTTAGGGGTGGGGACAGGGATCAACGAGCAGTACTTC	CASSLGVGTGINEQYF
-	TRBV3-1/TRBV3-2	-	TRBJ2-7	TGTGCCAGCAGCCAGACACAGGGCTACGAGCAGTACTTC	CASSQTQGYEQYF
TRBD1	TRBV11-3	-	TRBJ2-1	TGTGCCAGCAGGGACAGGGACAATGAGCAGTTCTTC	CASRDRDNEQFF
TRBD1	TRBV4-2	-	TRBJ2-2	TGTGCCAGCAGCCAAGGGGCACTGGGACAGGGGACCGGGGAGCTGTTTTTT	CASSQGALGQGTGELFF
-	TRBV28	-	TRBJ1-5	TGTGCCAGCAGCTCCGGGGATTTCACTTACCAGCCCCAGCATTTT	CASSSGDFTYQPQHF
-	TRBV27	few	TRBJ2-1	TGTGCCAGCAGCCGCATCCCCATAGGGGCGGGGAATGAGCAGTTCTTC	CASSRIPIGAGNEQFF
-	TRBV6-1	-	TRBJ2-5	TGTGCCAGCAGTGAAATTCCGGAGTGGGCCCAGTACTTC	CASSEIPEWAQYF
TRBD1	TRBV7-8	-	TRBJ1-3	TGTGCCAGCAGCCCACAGACAGGGGGCTCTGGAAACACCATATATTTT	CASSPQTGGSGNTIYF
TRBD2	TRBV2	-	TRBJ2-3	TGTGCCAGCAGTGAGTCTAGCGGCAGGGATACGCAGTATTTT	CASSESSGRDTQYF
TRBD1	TRBV30	-	TRBJ2-2	TGTGCCTGGAGTGGAGGGGGCTCCGGGGAGCTGTTTTTT	CAWSGGGSGELFF